The clone carrying this T cell receptor beta chain has only a few counts. Some clones are missing from TCRdb's copy, which holds only in-frame ones; the method was immunoSEQ multiplex PCR. The sample carries about 18,000 clones, roughly 88% recorded once. This record comes from a study of OX40 agonist ivuxolimab in advanced cancers. Study-level information: Ivuxolimab, an agonistic anti-OX40 (CD134) antibody, was given to patients.

The CDR3 is 14 residues long. Per the germline V gene, CDR1 is SNHLY and CDR2 is FYNNEI. Trimming removed 1 base at V and 4 bases at J, with 11 bases between. The specimen was CD4+ or CD8+ T cells sorted from blood, collected in a trial of the OX40 agonist ivuxolimab. The V and J genes are TRBV2 and TRBJ2-7; D is uncertain. The clonotype comes from an adult with an advanced solid tumor such as melanoma, head and neck, liver or kidney cancer. CDR3 region: CASSEEQSGYEQYF. CDR3 coding DNA: TGTGCCAGCAGTGAAGAACAATCGGGTTACGAGCAGTACTTC.